A selection of T cell receptor beta chains follows, all from one sample in a study of shared clonotypes between healthy human individuals. The data were produced by immunoSEQ multiplex PCR, yet TCRdb's version contains in-frame clones alone and is incomplete. Of hundreds of thousands of clones in the sample, around 97% are singletons; the top ten hold roughly 0.055%. Sequences were obtained from naive CD4+ T cells sorted from blood. The receptors stem from a woman aged 25 to 45 in good health. Both conserved end residues are part of each CDR3. D genes are given only for firm matches. The size of a clone is reported for some rows only, either as once, few or many, or as a class for expanded clones.

D	size	J	V	CDR3	DNA
TRBD1	once	TRBJ1-4	TRBV6-6	CASSSVTGLEKLFF	TGTGCCAGCAGTTCCGTGACAGGGTTGGAAAAACTGTTTTTT
NA	NA	TRBJ2-1	TRBV10-2	CASSDPPFHNEQFF	TGCGCCAGCAGTGACCCTCCTTTTCACAATGAGCAGTTCTTC
TRBD1	NA	TRBJ2-2	TRBV25-1	CASHRIQQGDDGELFF	TGTGCCAGCCATAGGATTCAACAGGGGGATGACGGGGAGCTGTTTTTT
NA	NA	TRBJ2-6	TRBV5-8	CASILQVPGANVLTF	TGTGCCAGCATCCTACAGGTCCCTGGGGCCAACGTCCTGACTTTC
TRBD2	NA	TRBJ2-1	TRBV10-1	CASSGSGRTSYNEQFF	TGCGCCAGCAGTGGTAGCGGGAGAACGTCCTACAATGAGCAGTTCTTC
NA	once	TRBJ2-2	TRBV21-1	CASSTLRGELFF	TGTGCCAGCAGTACGTTACGGGGGGAGCTGTTTTTT
NA	NA	TRBJ2-3	TRBV6-4	CASSPGRFRDTQYF	TGTGCCAGCAGTCCCGGACGGTTCAGAGATACGCAGTATTTT
NA	NA	TRBJ1-1	TRBV29-1	CSVEKASRTEAFF	TGCAGCGTTGAAAAGGCTTCTCGGACTGAAGCTTTCTTT
TRBD2	NA	TRBJ2-7	TRBV4-1	CASSQDLAGGIYEQYF	TGCGCCAGCAGCCAAGATCTAGCGGGAGGGATCTACGAGCAGTACTTC
TRBD2	NA	TRBJ2-3	TRBV4-1	CASSPLGEGRADTQYF	TGCGCCAGCAGCCCTCTTGGGGAGGGCCGAGCAGATACGCAGTATTTT
NA	NA	TRBJ2-1	TRBV2	CASRGLVYNEQFF	TGTGCCAGCCGGGGCCTAGTTTACAATGAGCAGTTCTTC
TRBD1	NA	TRBJ1-1	TRBV11-2	CASSSRQGVTEAFF	TGTGCCAGCAGCTCGCGACAGGGTGTGACTGAAGCTTTCTTT
NA	NA	TRBJ1-1	TRBV18	CASSPNLDTSLKGAFF	TGTGCCAGCTCACCAAACTTGGACACCTCCCTTAAAGGAGCTTTCTTT
NA	NA	TRBJ1-2	TRBV28	CASSEVGGPYGYTF	TGTGCCAGCAGCGAGGTGGGGGGCCCCTATGGCTACACCTTC
TRBD2	NA	TRBJ2-7	TRBV2	CASSVTSGTYEQYF	TGTGCCAGCAGTGTAACTAGCGGGACCTACGAGCAGTACTTC
TRBD1	NA	TRBJ1-5	TRBV27	CASSATGANNQPQHF	TGTGCCAGCAGCGCCACAGGGGCCAACAATCAGCCCCAGCATTTT
TRBD1	NA	TRBJ2-3	TRBV30	CATGGTGDADTQYF	TGTGCCACAGGAGGGACAGGGGACGCGGATACGCAGTATTTT
TRBD1	NA	TRBJ2-3	TRBV5-1	CASSLARDRASTDTQYF	TGCGCCAGCAGCTTGGCCCGGGACAGGGCGAGCACAGATACGCAGTATTTT
NA	NA	TRBJ2-2	TRBV27	CASKSEARTGELFF	TGTGCCAGCAAGTCAGAAGCCCGCACCGGGGAGCTGTTTTTT
NA	NA	TRBJ1-1	TRBV6-6	CASRSNGVDTEAFF	TGTGCCAGCAGGTCAAACGGTGTGGACACTGAAGCTTTCTTT
NA	NA	TRBJ2-7	TRBV28	CASSLRGGGPYEQYF	TGTGCCAGCAGTTTAAGGGGCGGGGGCCCCTACGAGCAGTACTTC
NA	NA	TRBJ1-1	TRBV19	CASSLLDAVPGAFF	TGTGCCAGTAGTCTACTGGACGCGGTTCCCGGAGCTTTCTTT
NA	NA	TRBJ1-5	TRBV2	CASTTERNQPQHF	TGTGCCAGCACGACAGAAAGGAATCAGCCCCAGCATTTT
NA	NA	TRBJ2-1	TRBV4-1	CASNLREQFF	TGCGCCAGCAACTTGAGAGAGCAGTTCTTC
NA	NA	TRBJ2-1	TRBV14	CASSQVADFYNEQFF	TGTGCCAGCAGCCAAGTAGCGGACTTTTACAATGAGCAGTTCTTC